This T cell receptor (beta chain) stems from a study of OX40 agonist ivuxolimab in advanced cancers. About the study as a whole: The costimulatory receptor OX40 (CD134) was targeted by ivuxolimab, a fully human IgG2 agonistic monoclonal antibody. Intravenous ivuxolimab was administered to patients every 2 weeks at six dose levels: 0.01, 0.1, 0.3, 1.5, 3 and 10 mg/kg. The paper covers the monotherapy dose-escalation part of the phase I ivuxolimab trial, which included N ≈ 52 patients. Partial responses were achieved by three dose-escalation patients, of whom one had hepatocellular carcinoma and two had cutaneous melanoma. Of the roughly 50 dose-escalation patients, hepatocellular carcinoma was present in about 20, melanoma in roughly 15, renal cell carcinoma in 9 and head and neck cancer in 9. A male proportion of 82.7% and a mean age of approximately 55 years, ranging from about 23 to 90, were recorded for the dose-escalation cohort. The point of sequencing TCRbeta in the periphery was to test whether ivuxolimab changed TCR sequence diversity and drove clonal T-cell expansion. Patients were allowed to have had prior anti-PD-1, anti-PD-L1 or anti-CTLA-4 therapy, and approximately 43% of the dose-escalation patients had previously received checkpoint inhibitors.

Patients with autoimmune disease history or receiving systemic immunosuppression were excluded from the trial. Peripheral blood for TCR sequencing was collected from all dose cohorts at baseline, on cycle 4 day 1, and on cycle 7 day 1. The samples were taken from a phase I, first-in-human, multicenter, open-label dose-escalation trial of ivuxolimab. Adults with locally advanced or metastatic melanoma, renal cell, hepatocellular, or head and neck squamous cell carcinoma were enrolled in the trial. Before TCR sequencing, CD4+ and CD8+ T cells were separately sorted from peripheral blood. The full study reports these points: Low levels of normalized T-cell clonal expansion were also seen in some nonresponding patients. The antigen specificity of the peripheral T cells that underwent clonal expansion was not determined. Partial responders in the 0.1-3.0 mg/kg groups had among the lowest normalized peripheral clonal expansion, especially among CD8+ T cells. At doses of 0.1 to 3.0 mg/kg, clonal expansion of both CD4+ and CD8+ T cells in blood was seen between baseline and week 6. On average, CD8+ T cells showed more expanded clones than CD4+ T cells after ivuxolimab.

The CDR3 contains 13 residues, cysteine and phenylalanine counted. Only the CDR3 region is kept as DNA, spanning 39 bases read in frame from base 1. From the germline V gene (reference sequence), CDR1 is MNHNY and CDR2 is SVGAGI. V and J lose 0 bases and 5 bases, and a span of 5 bases separates them. Concerning this clone: Its cognate antigen has yet to be identified. It has no much larger one-base neighbor in the sample; base qualities were not kept.

Genomic DNA was extracted from sorted cells for sequencing of the TCRbeta CDR3 region. The immunoSEQ Assay was used for sequencing of TCRbeta CDR3 regions. TCRdb took this table from immuneACCESS and kept in-frame rearrangements with V and J called. Such tables lack part of the clones; where checked against another copy, unresolved V genes explain under half of the gap, and the rest is unexplained. In this sample the table shows around 25,000 clones, about three quarters of which occur a single time. The ten largest account for around 20% of the sample. Sequences were derived from CD4+ or CD8+ T cells sorted from blood, sampled in a trial of the OX40 agonist ivuxolimab. This clonotype was obtained from an adult with an advanced solid tumor such as melanoma, head and neck, liver or kidney cancer. The receptor chain draws on TRBV6-6 and TRBJ1-5, with an unclear D gene assignment. The DNA sequence follows: TGTGCCAGCAGTTACTCGTGGGATCAGCCCCAGCATTTT. The resulting protein is CASSYSWDQPQHF.